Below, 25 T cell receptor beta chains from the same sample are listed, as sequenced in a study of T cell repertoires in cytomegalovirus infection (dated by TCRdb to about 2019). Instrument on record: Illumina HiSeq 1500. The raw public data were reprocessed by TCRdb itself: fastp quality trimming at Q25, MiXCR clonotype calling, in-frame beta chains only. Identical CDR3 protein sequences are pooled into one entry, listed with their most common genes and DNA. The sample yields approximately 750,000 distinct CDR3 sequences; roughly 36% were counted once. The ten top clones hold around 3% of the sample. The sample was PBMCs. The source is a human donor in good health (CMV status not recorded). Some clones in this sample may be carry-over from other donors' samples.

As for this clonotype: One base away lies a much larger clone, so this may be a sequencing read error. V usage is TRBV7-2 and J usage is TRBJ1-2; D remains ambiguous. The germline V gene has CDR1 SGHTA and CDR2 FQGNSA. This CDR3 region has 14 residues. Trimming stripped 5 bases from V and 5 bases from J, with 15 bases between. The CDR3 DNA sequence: TGTGCCAGCAGCGCCGCGGTACACCCTTATGGCTACACCTTC. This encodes CASSAAVHPYGYTF.

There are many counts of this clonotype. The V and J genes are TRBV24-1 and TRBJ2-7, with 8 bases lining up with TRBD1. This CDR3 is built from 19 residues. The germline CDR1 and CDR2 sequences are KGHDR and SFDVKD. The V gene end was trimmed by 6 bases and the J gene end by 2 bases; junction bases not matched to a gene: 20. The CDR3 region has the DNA TGTGCCACCAGTAGCCACGCGGGGTCCCGACAGGGGCCTACCTACGAGCAGTACTTC. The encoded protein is CATSSHAGSRQGPTYEQYF.

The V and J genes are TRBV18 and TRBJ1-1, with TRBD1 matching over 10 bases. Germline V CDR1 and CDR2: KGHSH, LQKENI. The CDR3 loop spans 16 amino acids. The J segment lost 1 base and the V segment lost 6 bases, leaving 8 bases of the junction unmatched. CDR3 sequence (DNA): TGTGCCAGCTCCCGAGGACAGGGGGAAGGGAACACTGAAGCTTTCTTT. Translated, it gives CASSRGQGEGNTEAFF.

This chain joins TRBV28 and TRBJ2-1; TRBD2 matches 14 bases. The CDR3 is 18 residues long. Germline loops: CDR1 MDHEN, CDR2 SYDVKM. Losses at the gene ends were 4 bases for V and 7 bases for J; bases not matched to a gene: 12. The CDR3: CASSSVTSGRANGNEQFF. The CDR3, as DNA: TGTGCCAGCAGTTCGGTGACTAGCGGGAGGGCCAATGGAAATGAGCAGTTCTTC. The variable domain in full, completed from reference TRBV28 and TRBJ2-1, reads DVKVTQSSRYLVKRTGEKVFLECVQDMDHENMFWYRQDPGLGLRLIYFSYDVKMKEKGDIPEGYSVSREKKERFSLILESASTNQTSMYLCASSSVTSGRANGNEQFFGPGTRLTVL.

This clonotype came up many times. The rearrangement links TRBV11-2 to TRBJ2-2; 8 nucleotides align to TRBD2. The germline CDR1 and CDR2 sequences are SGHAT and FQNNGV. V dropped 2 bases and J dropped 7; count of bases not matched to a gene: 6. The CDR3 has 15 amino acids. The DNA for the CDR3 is TGTGCCAGCAGCTTACGCGGGGCGGGAGGCGGGGAGCTGTTTTTT. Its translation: CASSLRGAGGGELFF. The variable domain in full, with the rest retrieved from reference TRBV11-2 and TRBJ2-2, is EAGVAQSPRYKIIEKRQSVAFWCNPISGHATLYWYQQILGQGPKLLIQFQNNGVVDDSQLPKDRFSAERLKGVDSTLKIQPAKLEDSAVYLCASSLRGAGGGELFFGEGSRLTVL.

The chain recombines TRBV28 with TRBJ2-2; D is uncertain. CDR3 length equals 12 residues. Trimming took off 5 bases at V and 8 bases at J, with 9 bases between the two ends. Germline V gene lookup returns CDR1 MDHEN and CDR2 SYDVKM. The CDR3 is CASSTAVGELFF. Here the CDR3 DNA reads TGTGCCAGCAGTACCGCCGTTGGGGAGCTGTTTTTT.

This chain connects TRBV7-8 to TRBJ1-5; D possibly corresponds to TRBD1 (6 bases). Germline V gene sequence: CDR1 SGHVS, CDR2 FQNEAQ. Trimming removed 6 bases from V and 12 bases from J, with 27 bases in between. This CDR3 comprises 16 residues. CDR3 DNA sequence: TGTGCCAGCAGTCCCCGAAATTGGGGGGCTTCGGAGCACCAGCATTTT. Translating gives CASSPRNWGASEHQHF.

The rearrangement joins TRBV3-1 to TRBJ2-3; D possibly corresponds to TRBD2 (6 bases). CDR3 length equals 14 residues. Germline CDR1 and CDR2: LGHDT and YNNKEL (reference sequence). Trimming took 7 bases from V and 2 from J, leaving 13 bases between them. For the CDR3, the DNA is TGTGCCAGCAAATTGGGCGGGAACACAGATACGCAGTATTTT. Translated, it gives CASKLGGNTDTQYF.

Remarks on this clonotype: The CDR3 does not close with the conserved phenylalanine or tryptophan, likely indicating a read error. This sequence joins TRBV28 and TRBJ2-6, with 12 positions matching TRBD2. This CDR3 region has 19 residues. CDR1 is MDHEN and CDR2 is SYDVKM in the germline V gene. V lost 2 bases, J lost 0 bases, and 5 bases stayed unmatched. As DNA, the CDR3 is TGTGCCAGCAGTTTAGGTTTACTAGCGGGGGGCTCTGGGGCCAACGTCCTGACTTGC. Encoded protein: CASSLGLLAGGSGANVLTC.

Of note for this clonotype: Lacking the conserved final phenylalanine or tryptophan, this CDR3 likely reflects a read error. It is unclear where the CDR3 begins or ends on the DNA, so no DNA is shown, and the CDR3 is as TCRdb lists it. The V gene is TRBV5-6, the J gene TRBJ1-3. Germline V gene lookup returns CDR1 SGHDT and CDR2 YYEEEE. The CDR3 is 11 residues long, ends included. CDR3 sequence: CASSVGNTIDV.

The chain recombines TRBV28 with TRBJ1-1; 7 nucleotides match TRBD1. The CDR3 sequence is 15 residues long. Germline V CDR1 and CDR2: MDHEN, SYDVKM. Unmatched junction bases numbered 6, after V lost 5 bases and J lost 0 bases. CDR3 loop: CASSPMGQLNTEAFF. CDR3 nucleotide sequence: TGTGCCAGCAGTCCTATGGGACAGTTGAACACTGAAGCTTTCTTT.

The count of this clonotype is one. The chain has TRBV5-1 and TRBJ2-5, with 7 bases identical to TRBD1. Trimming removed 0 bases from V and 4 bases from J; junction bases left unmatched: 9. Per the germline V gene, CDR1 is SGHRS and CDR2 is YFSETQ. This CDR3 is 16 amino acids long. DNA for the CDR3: TGCGCCAGCAGCTTGGGTGACAGGGAAGGGTCAGAGACCCAGTACTTC. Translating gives CASSLGDREGSETQYF.

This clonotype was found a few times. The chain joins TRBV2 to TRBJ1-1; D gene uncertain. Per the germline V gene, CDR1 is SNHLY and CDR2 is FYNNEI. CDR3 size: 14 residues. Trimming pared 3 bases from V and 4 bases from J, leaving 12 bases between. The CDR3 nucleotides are TGTGCCAGCAGTGAGTCCGTCGTTGGCACTGAAGCTTTCTTT. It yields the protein CASSESVVGTEAFF. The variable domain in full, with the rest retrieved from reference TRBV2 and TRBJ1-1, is EPEVTQTPSHQVTQMGQEVILRCVPISNHLYFYWYRQILGQKVEFLVSFYNNEISEKSEIFDDQFSVERPDGSNFTLKIRSTKLEDSAMYFCASSESVVGTEAFFGQGTRLTVV.

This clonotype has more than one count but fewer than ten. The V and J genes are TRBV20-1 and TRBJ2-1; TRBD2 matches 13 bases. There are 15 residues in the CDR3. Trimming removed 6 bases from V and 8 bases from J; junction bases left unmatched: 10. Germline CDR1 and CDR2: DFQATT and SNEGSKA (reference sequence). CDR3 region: CSAEGTSGKRDEQFF. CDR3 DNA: TGCAGTGCGGAGGGGACTAGCGGGAAAAGGGATGAGCAGTTCTTC.

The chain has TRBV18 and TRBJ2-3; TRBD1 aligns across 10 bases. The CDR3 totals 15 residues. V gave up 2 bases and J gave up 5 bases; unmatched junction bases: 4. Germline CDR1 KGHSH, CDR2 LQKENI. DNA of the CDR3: TGTGCCAGCTCACCAGGGACAGGGGAGAAAGATACGCAGTATTTT. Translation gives CASSPGTGEKDTQYF.

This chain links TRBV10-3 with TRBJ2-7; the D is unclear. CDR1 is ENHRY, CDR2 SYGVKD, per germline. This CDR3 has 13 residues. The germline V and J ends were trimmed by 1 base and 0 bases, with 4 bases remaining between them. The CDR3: CAISEYSSYEQYF. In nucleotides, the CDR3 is TGTGCCATCAGTGAGTACAGCTCCTACGAGCAGTACTTC.

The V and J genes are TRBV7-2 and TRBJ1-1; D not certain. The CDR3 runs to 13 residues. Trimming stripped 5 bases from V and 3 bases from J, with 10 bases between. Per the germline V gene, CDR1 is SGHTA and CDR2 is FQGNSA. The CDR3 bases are TGTGCCAGCAGCAAGAGTAGGGACACTGAAGCTTTCTTT. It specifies CASSKSRDTEAFF.

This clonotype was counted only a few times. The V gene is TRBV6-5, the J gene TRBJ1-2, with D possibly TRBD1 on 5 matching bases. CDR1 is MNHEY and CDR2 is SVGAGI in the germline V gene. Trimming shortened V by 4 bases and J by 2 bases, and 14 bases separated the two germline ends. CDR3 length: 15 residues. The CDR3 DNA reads TGTGCCAGCAGTTGGGCAGGGTTTTGGAACTATGGCTACACCTTC. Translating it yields CASSWAGFWNYGYTF.

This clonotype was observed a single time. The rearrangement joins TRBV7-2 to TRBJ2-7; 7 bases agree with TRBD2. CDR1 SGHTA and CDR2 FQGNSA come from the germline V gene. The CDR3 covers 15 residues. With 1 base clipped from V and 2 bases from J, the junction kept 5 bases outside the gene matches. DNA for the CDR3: TGTGCCAGCAGCTTAGGGGTGGGAGGGGCCTACGAGCAGTACTTC. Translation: CASSLGVGGAYEQYF.

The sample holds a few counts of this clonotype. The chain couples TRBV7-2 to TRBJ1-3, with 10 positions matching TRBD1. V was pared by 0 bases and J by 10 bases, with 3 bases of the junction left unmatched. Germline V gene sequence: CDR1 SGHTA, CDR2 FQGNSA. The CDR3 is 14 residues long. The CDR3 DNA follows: TGTGCCAGCAGCTTAGCGGGGACAGGGGTAACCATATATTTT. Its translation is CASSLAGTGVTIYF.

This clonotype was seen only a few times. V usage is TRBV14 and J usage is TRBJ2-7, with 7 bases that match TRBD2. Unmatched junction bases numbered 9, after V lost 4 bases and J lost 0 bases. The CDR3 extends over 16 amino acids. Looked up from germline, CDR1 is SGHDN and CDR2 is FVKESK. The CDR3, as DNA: TGTGCCAGCAGCCGAGGGCGGGGGTCGAGCTCCTACGAGCAGTACTTC. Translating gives CASSRGRGSSSYEQYF.

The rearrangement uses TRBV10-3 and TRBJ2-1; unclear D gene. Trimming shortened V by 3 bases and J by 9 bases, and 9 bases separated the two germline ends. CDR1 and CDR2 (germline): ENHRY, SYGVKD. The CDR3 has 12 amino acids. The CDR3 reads CAISEWAGEQFF. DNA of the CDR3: TGTGCCATCAGTGAATGGGCAGGTGAGCAGTTCTTC.

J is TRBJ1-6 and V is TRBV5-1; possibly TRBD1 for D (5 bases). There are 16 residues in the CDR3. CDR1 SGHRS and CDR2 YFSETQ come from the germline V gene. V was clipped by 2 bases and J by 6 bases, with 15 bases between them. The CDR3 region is CASSLDSGKSNSPLHF. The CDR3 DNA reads TGCGCCAGCAGCTTAGACAGCGGAAAATCTAATTCACCCCTCCACTTT. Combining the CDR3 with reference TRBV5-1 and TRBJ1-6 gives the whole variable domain KAGVTQTPRYLIKTRGQQVTLSCSPISGHRSVSWYQQTPGQGLQFLFEYFSETQRNKGNFPGRFSGRQFSNSRSEMNVSTLELGDSALYLCASSLDSGKSNSPLHFGNGTRLTVT.

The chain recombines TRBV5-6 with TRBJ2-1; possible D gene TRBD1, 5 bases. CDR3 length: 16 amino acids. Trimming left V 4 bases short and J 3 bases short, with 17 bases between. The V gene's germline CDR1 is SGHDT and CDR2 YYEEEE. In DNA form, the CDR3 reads TGTGCCAGCAGCCCACATATAGGGGTGATCTACAATGAGCAGTTCTTC. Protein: CASSPHIGVIYNEQFF.

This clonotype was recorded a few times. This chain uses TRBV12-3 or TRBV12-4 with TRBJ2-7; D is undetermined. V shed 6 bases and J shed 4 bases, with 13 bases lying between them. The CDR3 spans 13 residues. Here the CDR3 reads CASSLEPGYEQYF. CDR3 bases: TGTGCCAGCAGCCTGGAACCAGGATACGAGCAGTACTTC.